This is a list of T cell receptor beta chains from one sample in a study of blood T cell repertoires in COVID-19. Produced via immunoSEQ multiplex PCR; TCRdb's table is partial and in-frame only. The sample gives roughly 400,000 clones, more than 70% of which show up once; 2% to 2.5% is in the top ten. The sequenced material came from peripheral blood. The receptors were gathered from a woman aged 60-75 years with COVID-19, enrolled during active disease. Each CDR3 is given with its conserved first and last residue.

CDR3 protein: CATSTRRGYEQYF
V gene: TRBV15

CDR3 protein: CASSRGQGIGNSPLHF
V gene: TRBV5-5

CDR3 protein: CASSQPVAGGTGELFF
V gene: TRBV4-2

CDR3 protein: CASSNRAYPYEQYF
V gene: TRBV27

CDR3 protein: CASGLRGTGGEGEKLFF
V gene: TRBV12-5

CDR3 protein: CASSLVSEAFF
V gene: TRBV28

CDR3 protein: CASSEAGQGRSGYTF
V gene: TRBV6-1

CDR3 protein: CASSYGGTASGNTIYF
V gene: TRBV6-5

CDR3 protein: CSVFRAGETQYF
V gene: TRBV29-1

CDR3 protein: CAVMTSSQETQYF
V gene: TRBV10-3

CDR3 protein: CASSLGQGVGETQYF
V gene: TRBV7-9

CDR3 protein: CASSPPSQAGNTIYF
V gene: TRBV6-5

CDR3 protein: CASSVYGTPRREEQYF
V gene: TRBV7-8

CDR3 protein: CASSQDRGRGHVNSPLHF
V gene: TRBV4-1

CDR3 protein: CASSMDSTYEQYF
V gene: TRBV11-2

CDR3 protein: CASSLSTGDTQYF
V gene: TRBV27

CDR3 protein: CSVLTGHGPFYEQYF
V gene: TRBV29-1

CDR3 protein: CASSLPGSSEAFF
V gene: TRBV7-9

CDR3 protein: CASSFGQGLTYEQYF
V gene: TRBV7-2

CDR3 protein: CASGRIASSMNTEAFF
V gene: TRBV19

CDR3 protein: CASSQRDLPKGTQYF
V gene: TRBV4-1

CDR3 protein: CASSRVAGEEYEQYF
V gene: TRBV7-6

CDR3 protein: CASSLPLRLAGYYEQYF
V gene: TRBV28

CDR3 protein: CASATLGAAGHTKNTEAFF
V gene: TRBV4-1

CDR3 protein: CASSTSAVPQETQYF
V gene: TRBV6-5

CDR3 protein: CASSLGENTGELFF
V gene: TRBV5-1

CDR3 protein: CASRANRDLNTGELFF
V gene: TRBV27

CDR3 protein: CASSQLPLNTEAFF
V gene: TRBV28